Below, one T cell receptor beta chain is given with its context. Its antigen remains unidentified. Base qualities are not provided; no much larger clone lies one nucleotide away. Here V drops 7 bases and J drops 7 bases, and the junction holds 12 bases not matched to any gene. Reading the germline V gene gives CDR1 MNHEY and CDR2 SVGEGT. Reading from cysteine to phenylalanine, the CDR3 counts 14 amino acids. Only the CDR3 DNA is retained, 42 bases long and in frame from the first base. The data belong to a study of low-dose radiotherapy and immunotherapy resistance in tumors (dated 2022 in TCRdb). Background for the entire study: In Cohort 1, each fraction delivered 0.5 Gy every 2 weeks, and the prescribed total PTV dose was 6.5 Gy. Patients in Cohort 2 were given 1 Gy per fraction every two weeks, for a total of 13 Gy across 26 weeks. Nivolumab and ipilimumab were both given intravenously, with nivolumab at a 240 mg flat dose every two weeks and ipilimumab at 1 mg/kg every six weeks. Every two weeks, patients got intravenous cyclophosphamide at 200 mg/m2, given one day ahead of each radiation and immunotherapy administration. Patients took aspirin 300 mg orally once daily for four cycles, starting on cycle 1 day 1. Trial participants were not randomized into treatment groups. Eight patients were included in the translational analysis, namely three from the first dose cohort plus the first five from the second dose cohort.

Superscript III and a set of TRAV- and TRBV-specific primers were used to synthesize first-strand cDNA, so that both TCRalpha and TCRbeta chains were covered. TCRs were amplified with Phusion for 20 PCR cycles, with a constant-region primer paired with the adapter attached to the V primers. Isolated mRNA was amplified with the MessageAmp II aRNA Amplification Kit, using a roughly 17-hour in vitro transcription at 37°C. mRNA for TCR sequencing was isolated with the Dynabeads mRNA DIRECT Purification Kit. Indexed Illumina adapters were added in a second Phusion PCR of 20 to 30 cycles, after which AMPure XP beads were used to purify the products. Per the authors' processing: Using custom Perl scripts, TCR sequences encoding the same protein were pooled, out-of-frame sequences were removed, and the abundance of each clonotype was computed. Any TCR sequence supported by only a single read was excluded from analysis. The metrics used to describe the repertoires included Shannon entropy, Gini index, clonality, richness, and the frequency of TCRs shared between repertoires. In-frame beta chains were kept once TCRdb had trimmed the public reads at Q25 with fastp and called clones with MiXCR. Rows are unified per CDR3 protein, each entry keeping the most common DNA and genes. These V and J calls originate from TCRdb's pipeline instead of the authors' own analysis. This sample has about 17,000 distinct CDR3 sequences in its table, and approximately 70% of those were observed once. Together, the top ten hold 5.5% to 6% of the sample.

Donors were enrolled in RACIN, a single-arm phase I dose-escalation trial combining nivolumab, ipilimumab, aspirin, low-dose cyclophosphamide and low-dose radiotherapy. To be eligible, a patient needed to have an advanced solid tumor that was TIL-negative. This chain is built from TRBV6-2 or TRBV6-3 and TRBJ2-5; 7 junctional bases match TRBD2. The sequence was obtained from a human donor with advanced metastatic prostate, ovarian, gallbladder or colorectal cancer (not recorded which). This table probably holds off-target reads from a library built for another chain. The sequenced DNA is TGTGCCAGCACCCAACCGGGGGGACGAGGGACCCAGTACTTC. The encoded protein is CASTQPGGRGTQYF.